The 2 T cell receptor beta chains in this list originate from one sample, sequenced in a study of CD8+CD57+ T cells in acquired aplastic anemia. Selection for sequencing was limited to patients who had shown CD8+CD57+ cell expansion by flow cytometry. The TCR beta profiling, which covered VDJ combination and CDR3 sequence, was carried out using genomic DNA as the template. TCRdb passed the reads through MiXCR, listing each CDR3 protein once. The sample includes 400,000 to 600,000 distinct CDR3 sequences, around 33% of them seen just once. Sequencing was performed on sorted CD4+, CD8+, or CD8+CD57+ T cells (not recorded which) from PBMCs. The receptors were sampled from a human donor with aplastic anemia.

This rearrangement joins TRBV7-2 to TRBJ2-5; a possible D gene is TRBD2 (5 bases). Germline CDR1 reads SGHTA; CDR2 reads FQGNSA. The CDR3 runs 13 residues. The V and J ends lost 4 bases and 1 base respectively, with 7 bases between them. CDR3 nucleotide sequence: TGTGCCAGCAGCTCCGGGGTCCAAGAGACCCAGTACTTC. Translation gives CASSSGVQETQYF.

The CDR3 spells CSASLTGGGTGELFF. In DNA, the CDR3 is TGCAGTGCTAGCCTTACAGGGGGCGGCACCGGGGAGCTGTTTTTT. The rearrangement links TRBV20-1 to TRBJ2-2; TRBD1 matches 9 bases. This CDR3 comprises 15 residues. V shed 3 bases and J 4 bases; nucleotides not matched to a gene: 6. Germline V gene sequence: CDR1 DFQATT, CDR2 SNEGSKA (reference sequence).